A single sample is the source of the 24 T cell receptor beta chains below, sequenced in a study of blood T cell repertoires in COVID-19. Produced via immunoSEQ multiplex PCR; TCRdb's table is partial and in-frame only. In the table there are approximately 210,000 clones, 81% of which are singletons. The sample was PBMCs or T cells enriched from blood (not recorded which). The receptor set was obtained from a woman between 50 and 59 years old with acute COVID-19.

This clone came up once. This chain uses TRBV28 with TRBJ2-5; 10 nucleotides align to TRBD2. CDR3 length: 17 residues. The germline V gene has CDR1 MDHEN and CDR2 SYDVKM. The V segment lost 2 bases and the J segment 4 bases; nucleotides outside the gene matches: 10. The CDR3 protein is CASSLPGSGGALETQYF. In nucleotides, the CDR3 is TGTGCCAGCAGTTTACCAGGGAGCGGGGGGGCCCTAGAGACCCAGTACTTC.

The chain couples TRBV7-9 to TRBJ2-3; tentatively, D is TRBD2 (6 bases). Germline assignment: CDR1 SEHNR and CDR2 FQNEAQ (reference sequence). This CDR3 has 18 amino acids. The germline V and J ends were trimmed by 1 base and 3 bases, with 20 bases remaining between them. CDR3 sequence: CASSLVAERYIHTDTQYF. DNA for the CDR3: TGTGCCAGCAGCTTAGTAGCGGAGAGATATATCCATACAGATACGCAGTATTTT.

The chain joins TRBV30 to TRBJ2-7, with D maybe TRBD1 (6 bases). CDR3 size: 12 residues. Germline V gene lookup returns CDR1 GTSNPN and CDR2 SVGIG (reference sequence). V gave up 2 bases and J gave up 4 bases, with 9 bases separating them. In DNA form, the CDR3 reads TGTGCCTGGAGTAAGGACAGATACGAGCAGTACTTC. It encodes CAWSKDRYEQYF.

This clone appeared a few times. The chain is built from TRBV28 and TRBJ2-7; possibly TRBD2 for D (6 bases). Germline V gene lookup returns CDR1 MDHEN and CDR2 SYDVKM. There are 17 residues in the CDR3. Trimming took off 7 bases at V and 3 bases at J, with 25 bases between the two ends. CDR3 nucleotide sequence: TGTGCCAGCACCCGGAGGGGCCGGGAAAAACAAAGCTACGAGCAGTACTTC. Translation gives CASTRRGREKQSYEQYF.

Note on this clone: Other DNA sequences within the sample encode an identical CDR3. The rearrangement uses TRBV10-3 and TRBJ2-4, with a tentative D call TRBD1 (6 bases). V was trimmed by 6 bases and J by 8 bases, leaving 14 bases between them. Germline CDR1 ENHRY, CDR2 SYGVKD. The CDR3 consists of 13 residues. In DNA form, the CDR3 reads TGTGCCATCAGGGTGACAGGAGCCGACATTCAGTACTTC. It is translated as CAIRVTGADIQYF.

The V and J genes are TRBV7-9 and TRBJ2-1; 7 bases are a match to TRBD2. Per germline, CDR1 SEHNR and CDR2 FQNEAQ (reference sequence). The CDR3 is 15 amino acids. V lost 4 bases, J lost 6 bases, and 9 bases stayed unmatched. CDR3 bases: TGTGCCAGCAGCTCGCTGGGGGGGATACCCAATGAGCAGTTCTTC. This gives the protein CASSSLGGIPNEQFF.

The CDR3 DNA is TGTGCCACCAGTGATTACGGGACAACCCACCCGGGTGGCTACACCTTC. As protein: CATSDYGTTHPGGYTF. The chain links TRBV24-1 to TRBJ1-2, with a tentative D call TRBD1 (6 bases). V was clipped by 2 bases and J by 7 bases, with 19 bases between them. The CDR3 is made up of 16 amino acids. Germline V gene data show CDR1 as KGHDR and CDR2 as SFDVKD.

This clone occurred a few times. V is TRBV7-3 and J is TRBJ2-7, with 8 bases that match TRBD1. V lost 4 bases to trimming and J lost 7 bases; unmatched junction nucleotides: 6. Germline V lookup: CDR1 SGHTA, CDR2 FQGTGA. The CDR3 is made up of 13 amino acids. The CDR3 loop reads CASSSGQGGEQYF. For the CDR3, the DNA is TGTGCCAGCAGCTCCGGACAGGGCGGGGAGCAGTACTTC.

The V call is TRBV27, the J call TRBJ1-5; TRBD1 is a possible D gene (6 bases). The CDR3 has 15 residues. V shed 0 bases and J shed 9 bases, with 15 bases lying between them. Germline loops: CDR1 MNHEY, CDR2 SMNVEV (reference sequence). The CDR3 protein is CASSLSPGASRPQHF. CDR3 coding DNA: TGTGCCAGCAGTTTATCTCCAGGGGCAAGCAGGCCCCAGCATTTT.

CDR3 nucleotide sequence: TGTGCCAGCAGCGGGGCGGACAGGGGGCTTCGCAATGAGCAGTTCTTC. As protein: CASSGADRGLRNEQFF. V usage is TRBV7-2 and J usage is TRBJ2-1; 11 bases agree with TRBD1. The CDR3 runs to 16 residues. The trim removed 5 bases at V and 6 bases at J, leaving 9 bases unmatched. The germline CDR1 and CDR2 sequences are SGHTA and FQGNSA.

This chain links TRBV23-1 with TRBJ2-2; unclear D gene. TRBV23-1 carries the ORF label, with uncertain function. The V end lost 6 bases, the J end lost 4 bases, and 12 bases lay between the germline ends. The CDR3 is 14 residues long. The DNA for the CDR3 is TGCGCCAGCAGCCACCGGGTATGCACCGGGGAGCTGTTTTTT. Translated: CASSHRVCTGELFF.

The chain combines TRBV7-2 with TRBJ2-3, with 9 nucleotides matching TRBD2. The CDR3 covers 17 residues. Germline CDR1 reads SGHTA; CDR2 reads FQGNSA. V trimming: 2 bases; J trimming: 3 bases; junction bases outside the gene matches: 9. The CDR3 sequence is CASSLQSSGIGTDTQYF. In nucleotides, the CDR3 is TGTGCCAGCAGCTTACAATCTAGCGGGATTGGTACAGATACGCAGTATTTT.

This rearrangement joins TRBV18 to TRBJ1-1, with 8 bases that match TRBD1. This CDR3 spans 14 amino acids. The V gene's germline CDR1 is KGHSH and CDR2 LQKENI. V lost 1 base to trimming and J lost 7 bases; unmatched junction nucleotides: 5. CDR3 loop: CASSPLQGDGEAFF. The CDR3 region has the DNA TGTGCCAGCTCACCACTACAGGGGGACGGTGAAGCTTTCTTT.

This chain joins TRBV27 and TRBJ2-3, with 10 bases lining up with TRBD2. Germline V gene lookup returns CDR1 MNHEY and CDR2 SMNVEV (reference sequence). The CDR3 is 17 residues long. V shed 5 bases, J shed 0 bases, and the junction held 8 bases outside the gene matches. The CDR3: CASSKPSGGESTDTQYF. CDR3 DNA sequence: TGTGCCAGCAGTAAGCCTAGCGGGGGCGAGAGCACAGATACGCAGTATTTT.

The gene calls are TRBV5-4 and TRBJ1-1; D not resolved. The CDR3 runs to 14 residues. The germline V gene has CDR1 SGHNT and CDR2 YYREEE (reference sequence). Trimming removed 6 bases at V and 0 bases at J, with 12 bases between. The CDR3 bases are TGTGCCAGCACTTCCGGACTCATGAACACTGAAGCTTTCTTT. Protein sequence: CASTSGLMNTEAFF. The entire variable domain, with the rest obtained from reference TRBV5-4 and TRBJ1-1, is as follows: ETGVTQSPTHLIKTRGQQVTLRCSSQSGHNTVSWYQQALGQGPQFIFQYYREEENGRGNFPPRFSGLQFPNYSSELNVNALELDDSALYLCASTSGLMNTEAFFGQGTRLTVV.

The CDR3, as DNA: TGTGCCAGCAGCTTAGTCAGCGCGAACACCGGGGAGCTGTTTTTT. This gives the protein CASSLVSANTGELFF. The chain recombines TRBV11-3 with TRBJ2-2; unclear D gene. The CDR3 extends over 15 amino acids. Trimming stripped 1 base from V and 0 bases from J, with 6 bases between. Germline V CDR1 and CDR2: SGHNT, YENEEA.

This clone was detected a few times. V usage is TRBV28 and J usage is TRBJ1-2, with no clear D. With 2 bases removed from V and 2 bases from J, the gap between germline ends came to 12 bases. This CDR3 is 15 amino acids long. CDR1 MDHEN and CDR2 SYDVKM come from the germline V gene. CDR3 nucleotides: TGTGCCAGCAGTTTAGAAGGGAGTCCCAACTATGGCTACACCTTC. Encoded protein: CASSLEGSPNYGYTF.

V gene TRBV2 combines with J gene TRBJ2-2; perhaps TRBD2 as D (8 bases). Per germline, CDR1 SNHLY and CDR2 FYNNEI. The CDR3 spans 17 residues. V dropped 5 bases and J dropped 6 bases, with 22 bases sitting between them. Here the CDR3 reads CASSPQGGSGKAGELFF. Written as DNA, the CDR3 is TGTGCCAGCAGTCCCCAGGGGGGTAGCGGGAAGGCCGGGGAGCTGTTTTTT.

This chain connects TRBV4-2 to TRBJ2-2, with TRBD1 identical over 7 bases. This CDR3 is built from 15 residues. CDR1 LGHNA and CDR2 YNFKEQ come from the germline V gene. V trimming: 2 bases; J trimming: 4 bases; junction bases outside the gene matches: 4. CDR3 sequence (DNA): TGTGCCAGCAGCCAATCGGACAGGAGCACCGGGGAGCTGTTTTTT. This encodes CASSQSDRSTGELFF.

The chain uses TRBV15 and TRBJ1-4, with 9 bases aligning to TRBD1. The CDR3 covers 18 residues. With V trimmed by 5 bases and J by 3 bases, 13 bases remained unmatched. CDR1 LNHNV and CDR2 YYDKDF come from the germline V gene (reference sequence). The DNA of the CDR3 is TGTGCCACCAGCGGATCAGGGACAGGGAATTTGGCTAATGAAAAACTGTTTTTT. Its translation: CATSGSGTGNLANEKLFF.

This chain connects TRBV6-6 to TRBJ1-4; TRBD1 aligns across 9 bases. J gave up 7 bases and V 5 bases, and 8 bases lay outside the gene matches. The CDR3 spans 15 residues. Looked up from germline, CDR1 is MNHNY and CDR2 is SVGAGI (reference sequence). CDR3 DNA sequence: TGTGCCAGCAGTCCGCGGGACAGGGCCCCTGAAAAACTGTTTTTT. Amino acids: CASSPRDRAPEKLFF.

CDR3 region: CATSAVDRGGGTDTQYF. CDR3 nucleotide sequence: TGTGCCACCAGTGCCGTTGACCGGGGGGGTGGCACAGATACGCAGTATTTT. V usage is TRBV24-1 and J usage is TRBJ2-3; 8 nucleotides agree with TRBD2. The CDR3 length is 17 residues. Germline loops: CDR1 KGHDR, CDR2 SFDVKD. The J segment lost 1 base and the V segment lost 5 bases, leaving 10 bases of the junction unmatched.

The chain links TRBV28 to TRBJ1-4, with D uncertain. This CDR3 is built from 15 residues. Germline assignment: CDR1 MDHEN and CDR2 SYDVKM. The V end lost 4 bases, the J end lost 0 bases, and 9 bases lay between the germline ends. The CDR3 nucleotides read TGTGCCAGCAGTTACTCCGGGGCAACTAATGAAAAACTGTTTTTT. Translating it yields CASSYSGATNEKLFF.

The chain joins TRBV6-5 to TRBJ2-3, with TRBD1 matching 7 bases. V gave up 8 bases and J gave up 2 bases; unmatched junction bases: 4. Germline V CDR1 and CDR2: MNHEY, SVGAGI. The CDR3 runs 13 residues. CDR3 coding DNA: TGTGCCAGCCGGACAGGTGACACAGATACGCAGTATTTT. Protein product: CASRTGDTDTQYF.